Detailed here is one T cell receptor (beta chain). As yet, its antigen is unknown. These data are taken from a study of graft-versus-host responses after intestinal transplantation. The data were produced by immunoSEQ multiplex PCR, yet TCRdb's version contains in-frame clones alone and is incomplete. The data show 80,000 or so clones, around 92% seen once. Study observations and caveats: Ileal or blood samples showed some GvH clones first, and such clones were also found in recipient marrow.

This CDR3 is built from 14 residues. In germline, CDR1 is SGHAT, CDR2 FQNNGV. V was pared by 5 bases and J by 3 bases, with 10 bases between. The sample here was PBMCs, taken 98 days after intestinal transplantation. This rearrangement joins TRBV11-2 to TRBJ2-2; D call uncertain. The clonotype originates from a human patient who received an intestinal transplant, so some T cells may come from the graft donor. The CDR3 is CASSRSRYTGELFF. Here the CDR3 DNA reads TGTGCCAGCAGCCGAAGTCGGTACACCGGGGAGCTGTTTTTT.